This T cell receptor (beta chain) was identified in a study of blood T cell repertoires in COVID-19 (dated by TCRdb to 2020 to 2021). Study-level background: Samples from collaborators originated in the United States, Italy and Spain and spanned both the acute and convalescent phases of COVID-19. The material from the prospective study consisted of cDNA or gDNA derived from T cells, B-cell-depleted T cells, or PBMCs. The dataset comprised deeply sampled blood TCRbeta repertoires from subjects exposed to, actively infected with, or recovered from COVID-19. The repertoires were released in a freely available public database meant as a resource for research on the immune response to SARS-CoV-2. The samples were drawn from two sources: the first 160 participants of the ongoing ImmuneRACE study, and over 950 subjects contributed by 6 global collaborators. Nearly every sample came with metadata listing a de-identified subject ID, COVID-19 status, age in years and sex. HLA class I and class II types, where available, came from metadata supplied by the sample provider rather than from assay-based typing. Findings and caveats that apply to the study as a whole: Clinical and demographic metadata were provided uncurated, with the amount varying by source and participant.

One collaborating source in Seattle enrolled patients during active infection and followed them longitudinally through the course of disease. Collaborating institutions collected whole blood in K2EDTA tubes following their own protocols. Collaborator samples were shipped for TCRbeta analysis as frozen whole blood, isolated PBMCs, or DNA extracted from either sample type. The immunoSEQ Assay, a bias-controlled multiplex PCR, was used to amplify TCRbeta CDR3 regions from genomic DNA. The paper's processing steps were these. Nucleated cell counts per sample were estimated from amplification of reference gene primers within the assay. Sequence reads were collapsed and filtered to measure the absolute abundance of every unique TCRbeta CDR3 rearrangement. Productive Simpson clonality was computed per sample as the square root of Simpson's diversity index over productive rearrangements. What TCRdb holds here is the immuneACCESS table cut down to in-frame rearrangements. Part of the clones is not present; checked against another copy, under half of the missing clones reflect an unresolved V gene, and the others are unexplained. V and J calls and clone size come straight from that table; D and trimming were deduced from the DNA. In all, the sample holds some 130,000 clones, and about 89% of those were seen once. The ten largest clonotypes hold around 4.5% of the sample.

Sequences SEHNR (CDR1) and FQNEAQ (CDR2) are obtained from the germline V gene (reference sequence). V is cut back by 5 bases and J by 2 bases, with 8 bases in the junction unmatched. From the cysteine through the phenylalanine, the CDR3 covers 16 amino acids. CDR3 DNA is the only sequence kept; it has 48 bases, read in frame from the first base. Regarding this clone: The target of this receptor is not known. Base qualities are missing; no much larger clone stands one base away.

This receptor was obtained from a man aged 60 to 69 with COVID-19, enrolled during active disease. Sequencing input: peripheral blood. The chain is assembled from TRBV7-9 and TRBJ1-2; TRBD1 fits 10 bases in the junction. CDR3 protein: CASSHRDRGGNYGYTF. The nucleotides are TGTGCCAGCAGCCACCGGGACAGGGGAGGGAACTATGGCTACACCTTC.